This T cell receptor beta chain was captured in a study of blood T cells in healthy people across ages. Across the whole study: In model experiments, template switching was able to capture about one barcoded beta molecule for every two T cells that were present. Findings of the study overall: Higher diversity, along with more naive CD4+ cells, distinguished long-lived donors from aged donors.

A second PCR of 7 to 11 cycles used a sample-barcoded 5' primer and a J-beta primer mix. Each CDR3 protein gets one entry after TCRdb re-called the 5' RACE reads with MiXCR. The table lists around 1,100,000 distinct CDR3 sequences, roughly two fifths of them singletons, with roughly 13% in the top ten. Trimming at V came to 0 bases and at J to 3 bases, leaving 2 bases not matched to a gene. CDR1 LGHDT and CDR2 YNNKEL come from the germline V gene (reference sequence). The CDR3 loop spans 15 amino acids. Details on this clonotype: The antigen is not known.

Each donor had 8.5 to 10 milliliters of peripheral blood drawn. The TCR was taken from a man younger than 35 in good health. The V gene is TRBV3-1, the J gene TRBJ2-1; 7 positions agree with TRBD1. The sample was blood. CDR3 protein: CASSQEGTDYNEQFF. The CDR3 DNA reads TGTGCCAGCAGCCAAGAGGGGACAGACTACAATGAGCAGTTCTTC.